This T cell receptor beta chain was observed in a study of T cells in Graves' hyperthyroidism and ophthalmopathy. In its sample, this clonotype was seen many times. Germline values: CDR1 MNHNS, CDR2 SASEGT. V dropped 7 bases and J dropped 1; count of bases not matched to a gene: 2. The CDR3 has 14 amino acids. RNA transcripts yielded amplified TCR beta CDR3 regions. The study used the HTBI primer set for a first-round RT-PCR of the TCR CDR3. MiXCR, run by TCRdb on the multiplex PCR reads, gives a single entry per CDR3 protein. The sample lists 350,000 to 400,000 distinct CDR3 sequences; approximately 19% were seen once.

This TCR was recovered from a woman between 18 and 30 years old with Graves' hyperthyroidism. This chain joins TRBV6-1 and TRBJ2-2; 8 nucleotides agree with TRBD2. Sequenced material: blood. CDR3 in DNA: TGTGCCAGCATCCTAGCGGGGAACACCGGGGAGCTGTTTTTT. It encodes CASILAGNTGELFF.